Presented here are 4 T cell receptor beta chains from one specimen sequenced in a study of control samples from healthy donors and cancer patients. The repertoire was sequenced with immunoSEQ multiplex PCR; TCRdb's copy has only in-frame clones and lacks some. The sample holds about 83,000 clones, 91% seen once. The source material was blood. The receptors originated from a man aged 25-40 years in good health.

The rearrangement links TRBV20-1 to TRBJ2-3; the D is unclear. Trimming left V 3 bases short and J 2 bases short, with 6 bases between. Per germline, CDR1 DFQATT and CDR2 SNEGSKA (reference sequence). The CDR3 runs to 12 residues. CDR3 loop: CSASPATDTQYF. Here the CDR3 DNA reads TGCAGTGCTAGTCCAGCCACAGATACGCAGTATTTT.

The chain combines TRBV19 with TRBJ1-5; tentative D call: TRBD1 (5 bases). The length of the CDR3 is 11 residues. Trimming shortened V by 6 bases and J by 9 bases, and 9 bases separated the two germline ends. Germline CDR1 and CDR2: LNHDA and SQIVND (reference sequence). For the CDR3, the DNA is TGTGCCAGTAGCCTGGGGGGGCCCCAGCATTTT. Its protein is CASSLGGPQHF.

The chain employs TRBV2 and TRBJ2-1; TRBD2 matches 7 bases. Germline trimming cut 6 bases from V and 8 bases from J; bases unmatched to any gene: 13. The germline CDR1 and CDR2 sequences are SNHLY and FYNNEI. This CDR3 contains 15 residues. In DNA form, the CDR3 reads TGTGCCAGCAGCCCCCGGGGCGGGAGTCGGCATGAGCAGTTCTTC. Protein: CASSPRGGSRHEQFF. The full variable domain, rest sourced from reference TRBV2 and TRBJ2-1, is EPEVTQTPSHQVTQMGQEVILRCVPISNHLYFYWYRQILGQKVEFLVSFYNNEISEKSEIFDDQFSVERPDGSNFTLKIRSTKLEDSAMYFCASSPRGGSRHEQFFGPGTRLTVL.

CDR3 residues: CAWKGTGDQPQHF. In nucleotides, the CDR3 is TGTGCCTGGAAGGGGACAGGGGATCAGCCCCAGCATTTT. The chain joins TRBV30 to TRBJ1-5, with TRBD1 matching over 10 bases. J gave up 5 bases and V 4 bases, and 2 bases lay outside the gene matches. The CDR3 consists of 13 residues. Germline lookup yields CDR1 GTSNPN and CDR2 SVGIG (reference sequence).